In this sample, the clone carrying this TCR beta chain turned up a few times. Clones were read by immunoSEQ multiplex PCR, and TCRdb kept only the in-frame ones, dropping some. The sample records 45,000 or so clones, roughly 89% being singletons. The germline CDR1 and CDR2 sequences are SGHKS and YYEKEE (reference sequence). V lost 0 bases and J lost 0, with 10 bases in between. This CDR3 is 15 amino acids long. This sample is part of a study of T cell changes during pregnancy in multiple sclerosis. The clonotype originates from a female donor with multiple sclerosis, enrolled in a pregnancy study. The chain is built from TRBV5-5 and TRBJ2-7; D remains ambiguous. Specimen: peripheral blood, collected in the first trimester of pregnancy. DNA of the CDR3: TGTGCCAGCAGCTTGGCCGAGACTTACTCCTACGAGCAGTACTTC. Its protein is CASSLAETYSYEQYF.